This T cell receptor (beta chain) was profiled in a study of blood T cells in healthy people across ages. The germline CDR1 and CDR2 sequences are MNHEY and SMNVEV (reference sequence). V lost 4 bases, J lost 4 bases, and 12 bases stayed unmatched. This CDR3 has 16 residues. A J-beta primer mix and a sample-barcoded 5' primer were used in a second PCR of roughly 6 to 11 cycles. With 12 random nucleotides, a template-switch adaptor tagged each individual cDNA molecule. Using its own MiXCR run on the 5' RACE reads, TCRdb lists one record per CDR3 protein. The top ten clones hold under 15% of a sample with about a million distinct CDR3 sequences, 35% to 40% of them seen once.

The sample taken for sequencing was blood. This chain connects TRBV27 to TRBJ1-1; TRBD1 aligns across 7 bases. The sequence was collected from a man between 18 and 35 years old in good health. The CDR3 DNA reads as TGTGCCAGCAGTTGGGGCCCAGGGGGTTTAAGCACTGAAGCTTTCTTT. This gives the protein CASSWGPGGLSTEAFF.